This is a list of T cell receptor beta chains from one sample in a study of cytomegalovirus exposure and HLA in healthy donors. The method was immunoSEQ multiplex PCR; TCRdb's version includes in-frame clones alone and lacks a portion of them. The data hold 150,000 or so clones, with 84% observed a single time. The sequenced sample consisted of PBMCs. Receptors originate from a man aged 25 to 40 in good health and CMV-seronegative. Each CDR3 is given with its conserved first and last residue. D genes are given only for firm matches. Size tells how often a clone was seen (once, few, many) or the class of an expanded clone, and some rows leave it out.

TRBD1	once	TRBV15	TRBJ2-7	TGTGCCACCAGCATAATCTCTAAAAGCCACAGGGGTTCCCCCTACGAGCAGTACTTC	CATSIISKSHRGSPYEQYF
TRBD1	NA	TRBV11-3	TRBJ1-4	TGTGCCAGCAGCTTAGTGACAGGGGACGGAAAACTGTTTTTT	CASSLVTGDGKLFF
TRBD1	NA	TRBV5-6	TRBJ2-2	TGTGCCAGCAGCTTTTTACAGGGGGCTATCGGTGCCGGGGAGCTGTTTTTT	CASSFLQGAIGAGELFF
TRBD1	NA	TRBV7-6	TRBJ2-1	TGTGCCAGCAGCTCCACCGGGACAGGGGGCAATGAGCAGTTCTTC	CASSSTGTGGNEQFF
TRBD2	NA	TRBV28	TRBJ2-3	TGTGCCAGCTTTTCGGTAGCGGGAGCGGGGGATACGCAGTATTTT	CASFSVAGAGDTQYF
NA	NA	TRBV4-3	TRBJ1-5	TGCGCCAGCAGCCCTAATACAGGGCCTGCCAATCAGCCCCAGCATTTT	CASSPNTGPANQPQHF
TRBD1	NA	TRBV7-9	TRBJ1-6	TGTGCCAGCAGCCGATTCCAGACAGGGGGTAATTCACCCCTCCACTTT	CASSRFQTGGNSPLHF
NA	NA	TRBV4-2	TRBJ2-3	TGTGCCAGCAGCCACCTTGGCGGGGGCAGCACAGATACGCAGTATTTT	CASSHLGGGSTDTQYF
TRBD1	NA	TRBV5-1	TRBJ1-1	TGCGCCAGCAGCCCCCTCGGCAACACAGGGGTGGGGACTGAAGCTTTCTTT	CASSPLGNTGVGTEAFF
NA	NA	TRBV6-5	TRBJ2-1	TGTGCCAGCAGTTACTGGGGGGATGAGCAGTTCTTC	CASSYWGDEQFF
TRBD2	few	TRBV11-3	TRBJ2-7	TGTGCCAGCAGCTCGCGGGGGACGGCGATCAACTACGAGCAGTACTTC	CASSSRGTAINYEQYF
NA	few	TRBV27	TRBJ2-7	TGTGCCAGCAGGCTAACAGGCTCCTACGAGCAGTACTTC	CASRLTGSYEQYF
NA	few	TRBV7-2	TRBJ2-7	TGTGCCAGCAGCCCCCGGCGGACCTACGAGCAGTACTTC	CASSPRRTYEQYF
NA	NA	TRBV23-1	TRBJ1-2	TGCGCCAGCAGTCAACCATTCCCGAGCCCTGGGGCAGCTAACTATGGCTACACCTTC	CASSQPFPSPGAANYGYTF
NA	NA	TRBV6-5	TRBJ1-2	TGTGCCAGCAGTTCCCCCACCGGTAACTATGGCTACACCTTC	CASSSPTGNYGYTF
NA	NA	TRBV27	TRBJ1-2	TGTGCCAGCAGTTTGGGCCTGCACTATGGCTACACCTTC	CASSLGLHYGYTF
NA	NA	TRBV9	TRBJ1-1	TGTGCCAGCAGCGTAGTAGTGGGAGGCGGGTTTGGCACTGAAGCTTTCTTT	CASSVVVGGGFGTEAFF
NA	NA	TRBV28	TRBJ1-1	TGTGCCAGCAGCTCCGGACGGAGGATCACTGAAGCTTTCTTT	CASSSGRRITEAFF
TRBD2	NA	TRBV2	TRBJ2-1	TGTGCCAGCAGTGCTAGCGGGACATACAATGAGCAGTTCTTC	CASSASGTYNEQFF
TRBD2	once	TRBV5-1	TRBJ2-3	TGCGCCAGCAGCCCCAACAGTATAGCGGGAGGAGATACGCAGTATTTT	CASSPNSIAGGDTQYF
NA	once	TRBV6-4	TRBJ1-4	TGTGCCAGCAGTGACTCTGACGGAGATCTGTTTTTT	CASSDSDGDLFF
TRBD2	NA	TRBV19	TRBJ2-1	TGTGCCAGTAGCGGGACTAGCGGGTACAATGAGCAGTTCTTC	CASSGTSGYNEQFF
TRBD1	NA	TRBV11-2	TRBJ1-6	TGTGCCAGCAGCGACCACAGGGGAATAAGGACCCTCCACTTT	CASSDHRGIRTLHF
NA	NA	TRBV2	TRBJ1-6	TGTGCCAGCAGCGGGAGCCAGGGTCTGCATTCACCCCTCCACTTT	CASSGSQGLHSPLHF
TRBD1	NA	TRBV30	TRBJ2-7	TGTGCCTGGAGTCAAGGGACAGGGGTGGACGAGCAGTACTTC	CAWSQGTGVDEQYF
TRBD1	NA	TRBV7-9	TRBJ2-7	TGTTCCAGCACCGTCGGACAGGACGAGCAGTACTTC	CSSTVGQDEQYF
TRBD1	NA	TRBV5-1	TRBJ2-7	TGCGCCAGCAGATCGACCTTGGGGACAGGGATCAACGAGCAGTACTTC	CASRSTLGTGINEQYF
TRBD1	NA	TRBV7-3	TRBJ2-3	TGTGCCAGCGGAACGACCGGGGACAGGGGTGAGGGTACGCAGTATTTT	CASGTTGDRGEGTQYF
NA	once	TRBV28	TRBJ1-1	TGTGCCAGCAGGGAAGTCTTAGGGGCCTCACACGCTGAAGCTTTCTTT	CASREVLGASHAEAFF
TRBD2	NA	TRBV2	TRBJ2-3	TGTGCCAGCAGTGGGTTAGCGGGGAGATACACAGATACGCAGTATTTT	CASSGLAGRYTDTQYF
TRBD2	NA	TRBV10-3	TRBJ2-1	TGTGCCATCAGTGGTCTAGCGGGGGGGCCTGTCTCCTACAATGAGCAGTTCTTC	CAISGLAGGPVSYNEQFF
NA	once	TRBV7-2	TRBJ1-3	TGTGCCAGCAGCCAAATAAGGGAGTATGGAAACACCATATATTTT	CASSQIREYGNTIYF
NA	once	TRBV5-6	TRBJ2-3	TGTGCCAGCAGCTTGGAGGGTCTAGCCGGGACAGATACGCAGTATTTT	CASSLEGLAGTDTQYF
TRBD1	NA	TRBV4-3	TRBJ2-3	TGCGCCAGCAGCCCCCACAGGACAGGGATGCCAGATACGCAGTATTTT	CASSPHRTGMPDTQYF
NA	NA	TRBV6-5	TRBJ1-5	TGTGCCAGCAGTTACTTAGAAAATAGCAATCAGCCCCAGCATTTT	CASSYLENSNQPQHF
NA	NA	TRBV30	TRBJ2-4	TGTGCTCACTCAGGGAAGGCGGCCAAAAACATTCAGTACTTC	CAHSGKAAKNIQYF
NA	NA	TRBV5-1	TRBJ1-4	TGCGCCAGCAGCGAACAGGGACGGTATGAAAAACTGTTTTTT	CASSEQGRYEKLFF
TRBD1	NA	TRBV11-3	TRBJ2-7	TGTGCCAGCAGCATACAGGGGAAAATTCTCTACTACGAGCAGTACTTC	CASSIQGKILYYEQYF
TRBD1	NA	TRBV7-6	TRBJ1-3	TGTGCCAGCAGCGCGAGACAGGGCCCTGGAAACACCATATATTTT	CASSARQGPGNTIYF
TRBD1	NA	TRBV5-1	TRBJ1-2	TGCGCCAGCAGCCGAGGGACAGGGTCCCTCTTGGATGGCTACACCTTC	CASSRGTGSLLDGYTF
NA	few	TRBV18	TRBJ2-2	TGTGCCAGCTCACCGAATCCTGGAGAGGCCGGGGAGCTGTTTTTT	CASSPNPGEAGELFF
NA	NA	TRBV5-1	TRBJ2-3	TGCGCCAGCAGCCCGGCGGCAGGGGCAGATACGCAGTATTTT	CASSPAAGADTQYF
NA	NA	TRBV5-6	TRBJ1-2	TGTGCCAGCAGCCGCGATGGGGGCGACTATGGCTACACCTTC	CASSRDGGDYGYTF
TRBD1	NA	TRBV7-9	TRBJ1-5	TGTGCCAGCAGCCCCCAGGGGGCAGGCAATCAGCCCCAGCATTTT	CASSPQGAGNQPQHF
TRBD2	NA	TRBV9	TRBJ2-7	TGTGCCAGCAGCTCCCTGCGGGAGGGCCAGGGCGAGCAGTACTTC	CASSSLREGQGEQYF
NA	NA	TRBV19	TRBJ2-3	TGTGCCAGTGGGGCCACAGATACGCAGTATTTT	CASGATDTQYF
TRBD2	NA	TRBV9	TRBJ2-3	TGTGCCAGCAGCGTAGGACTAGCTTCTGATACGCAGTATTTT	CASSVGLASDTQYF
TRBD1	few	TRBV19	TRBJ1-6	TGTGCCAGTAGTACCCACAGGGGAAAGGCTTCACCCCTCCACTTT	CASSTHRGKASPLHF
TRBD2	NA	TRBV18	TRBJ2-6	TGTGCCAGCTCACCATTTCTCAGTCTGGCCGGGAGGGGGAACTCTGGGGCCAACGTCCTGACTTTC	CASSPFLSLAGRGNSGANVLTF
NA	few	TRBV30	TRBJ1-5	TGTGCCTGGAGTTCAGGGATCGGAGATCAGCCCCAGCATTTT	CAWSSGIGDQPQHF
NA	NA	TRBV18	TRBJ2-2	TGTGCCAGCTCACCACGCCTACTAAACACCGGGGAGCTGTTTTTT	CASSPRLLNTGELFF
NA	NA	TRBV2	TRBJ2-5	TGTGCCACTGAGGGGGGAGGGGAGACCCAGTACTTC	CATEGGGETQYF
TRBD2	NA	TRBV5-1	TRBJ2-3	TGCGCCAGTGCGACTAGCGGGGATTTTACAGATACGCAGTATTTT	CASATSGDFTDTQYF
TRBD1	NA	TRBV15	TRBJ2-7	TGTGCCACCAGCAGAGAGGGACCGGGACAGGGTTTAAACGAGCAGTACTTC	CATSREGPGQGLNEQYF
TRBD1	few	TRBV14	TRBJ1-1	TGTGCCAGCAGCCAGAGGACAGGGTTGAACACTGAAGCTTTCTTT	CASSQRTGLNTEAFF
NA	once	TRBV6-5	TRBJ2-3	TGTGCCAGCAGTAAGGACAGAAACACCGATACGCAGTATTTT	CASSKDRNTDTQYF
NA	NA	TRBV6-5	TRBJ2-7	TGTGCCAGCAACTCAGGGTTCGAGCAGTACTTC	CASNSGFEQYF